The 16 T cell receptor beta chains below all came from one sample that was sequenced in a study of T cell responses to AZD1222 COVID-19 vaccine (dated by TCRdb to the early 2020s). The intended sense of this specimen's time point label: baseline before first vaccination. Library generation was performed with the immunoSEQ multiplex PCR assay. Held by TCRdb, this immuneACCESS table contains in-frame sequences only and omits some clones. Under half of the omission traces to an unresolved V gene where checked; the cause of the rest is unknown. The table for this sample lists some 85,000 clones; over 80% of them were counted only once. The biggest ten clones account for 6.5% to 8.5% of the sample. Sequencing was performed on peripheral blood, taken on day 0 of AZD1222 vaccination. Receptors were obtained from an adult in good health.

In its sample, this clone was seen once. V is TRBV27 and J is TRBJ1-2; 7 bases match TRBD1. Trimming removed 5 bases from V and 7 bases from J; junction bases left unmatched: 13. Germline CDR1 MNHEY, CDR2 SMNVEV (reference sequence). The CDR3 contains 15 residues. The CDR3 DNA sequence: TGTGCCAGCAGTCCAAACCACAGGGGAGACGGTGGCTACACCTTC. This encodes CASSPNHRGDGGYTF.

On this clone itself: The sample has other DNA sequences that encode this CDR3 too. The V and J genes are TRBV7-9 and TRBJ2-7; D not certain. Germline lookup yields CDR1 SEHNR and CDR2 FQNEAQ (reference sequence). Trimming cost V 0 bases and J 3 bases, with 3 bases left between them. The CDR3 length is 12 residues. The CDR3, as DNA: TGTGCCAGCAGCTTAGCGGACTACGAGCAGTACTTC. It translates to CASSLADYEQYF.

This clone was seen just once. J is TRBJ1-4 and V is TRBV28; the D is unclear. Trimming cost V 7 bases and J 7 bases, with 25 bases left between them. Per germline, CDR1 MDHEN and CDR2 SYDVKM. The CDR3 totals 17 residues. The CDR3 DNA is TGTGCCAGCACCCAAAGGACCGAAAGTAGTATAGGTGAAAAACTGTTTTTT. Residues: CASTQRTESSIGEKLFF.

This clone was counted a single time. Its ends do not fully match the called genes, so a read error is possible. This rearrangement joins TRBV7-7 to TRBJ2-7; 7 bases line up with TRBD1. The length of the CDR3 is 14 residues. Germline CDR1 and CDR2: SSHAT and FNYEAQ (reference sequence). The CDR3 reads CASSPGQEPFEQYF. The CDR3 DNA reads as TGTGCTAGCAGCCCCGGACAGGAGCCCTTTGAGCAGTACTTC.

The V call is TRBV10-3, the J call TRBJ2-7; D possibly corresponds to TRBD2 (7 bases). Germline V gene sequence: CDR1 ENHRY, CDR2 SYGVKD. V lost 1 base, J lost 4 bases, and 17 bases lay in between. The CDR3 has 16 residues. CDR3 nucleotide sequence: TGTGCCATCAGTGAGTACTTCACCCGGGGGGCTTACGAGCAGTACTTC. Its translation is CAISEYFTRGAYEQYF.

The chain joins TRBV9 to TRBJ1-6; D gene ambiguous. Germline loops: CDR1 SGDLS, CDR2 YYNGEE. V was trimmed by 0 bases and J by 7 bases, leaving 11 bases between them. The CDR3 runs to 15 residues. The CDR3 DNA is TGTGCCAGCAGCGTAGCATTTCAGACAAATTCACCCCTCCACTTT. Translating gives CASSVAFQTNSPLHF.

The CDR3 DNA follows: TGCGCCAGCAGTCAAGATGGCTACACCTTC. Protein product: CASSQDGYTF. J is TRBJ1-2 and V is TRBV23-1, with D hard to call. TRBV23-1 belongs to the ORF category, with a function that is uncertain. Trimming left V 2 bases short and J 6 bases short, with 1 base between. The CDR3 extends over 10 amino acids.

The V call is TRBV7-3, the J call TRBJ1-1; TRBD1 might be the D (6 bases). The CDR3 totals 15 residues. Trimming stripped 4 bases from V and 1 base from J, with 13 bases between. Germline V lookup: CDR1 SGHTA, CDR2 FQGTGA. CDR3 in amino acids: CASSSLGGRNTEAFF. The DNA for the CDR3 is TGTGCCAGCAGCTCCCTGGGGGGGCGGAACACTGAAGCTTTCTTT.

The J gene is TRBJ2-7, the V gene TRBV28; D is uncertain. The germline V and J ends were trimmed by 6 bases and 6 bases, with 12 bases remaining between them. The germline gives CDR1 MDHEN, CDR2 SYDVKM. The CDR3 is 12 amino acids. CDR3 sequence (DNA): TGTGCCAGCAGGGATCAAATGGGCGAGCAGTACTTC. Translated: CASRDQMGEQYF.

This rearrangement joins TRBV6-5 to TRBJ1-6; D call uncertain. Per germline, CDR1 MNHEY and CDR2 SVGAGI. This CDR3 has 14 residues. The germline V and J ends were trimmed by 8 bases and 7 bases, with 15 bases remaining between them. This CDR3 is CASRVMNQNSPLHF. CDR3 sequence (DNA): TGTGCCAGCCGCGTTATGAATCAAAATTCACCCCTCCACTTT.

This chain links TRBV2 with TRBJ2-1, with D tentatively TRBD2 (5 bases). Deletions cut 6 bases from V and 14 bases from J, with 14 bases between. Germline V gene data show CDR1 as SNHLY and CDR2 as FYNNEI. The CDR3 consists of 11 residues. The CDR3 region has the DNA TGTGCCAGCAGCCGTATGGGAGTGGAGTTCTTC. This gives the protein CASSRMGVEFF.

This rearrangement joins TRBV28 to TRBJ1-3; tentative D call: TRBD1 (5 bases). The CDR3 covers 18 residues. The germline CDR1 and CDR2 sequences are MDHEN and SYDVKM. The V gene lost 6 bases and the J gene lost 0 bases, with 21 bases spanning the gap. As DNA, the CDR3 is TGTGCCAGCAGAACAGACGGGGGTGCAGTGGGCTCTGGAAACACCATATATTTT. It specifies CASRTDGGAVGSGNTIYF.

The chain has TRBV30 and TRBJ2-2; D is possibly TRBD1 (7 bases). The length of the CDR3 is 17 residues. Germline CDR1 and CDR2: GTSNPN and SVGIG (reference sequence). The V gene lost 8 bases and the J gene lost 0 bases, with 22 bases spanning the gap. The CDR3, as DNA: TGTGCCACCTTTGGGGGGCAGGGGGAAACGAACACCGGGGAGCTGTTTTTT. This codes for CATFGGQGETNTGELFF.

The CDR3 sequence is CASRTDRAGGYTF. Written as DNA, the CDR3 is TGTGCCAGCAGAACCGACAGGGCGGGGGGCTACACCTTC. J is TRBJ1-2 and V is TRBV6-5, with 7 bases matching TRBD1. Trimming removed 6 bases from V and 8 bases from J; junction bases left unmatched: 9. The V gene's germline CDR1 is MNHEY and CDR2 SVGAGI. The CDR3 sequence is 13 residues long.

In DNA, the CDR3 is TGTGCCAGCACCAGGGACAGGGGAAGGGGCTATGGCTACACCTTC. Amino acid sequence: CASTRDRGRGYGYTF. V and J are TRBV2 and TRBJ1-2, with 10 bases that match TRBD1. The germline CDR1 and CDR2 sequences are SNHLY and FYNNEI. Trimming at V came to 7 bases and at J to 4 bases, leaving 9 bases not matched to a gene. CDR3 length: 15 amino acids.

This clone has just a few counts. J is TRBJ2-5 and V is TRBV3-1 (or the pseudogene TRBV3-2); 16 bases map to TRBD2. Germline lookup yields CDR1 LGHDT and CDR2 YNNKEL (reference sequence). V dropped 5 bases and J dropped 3; count of bases not matched to a gene: 6. The CDR3 length is 17 residues. CDR3 nucleotides: TGTGCCAGCAGCTCGGGACTAGCGGGAGGGAGTGAAGAGACCCAGTACTTC. It specifies CASSSGLAGGSEETQYF.